This TCR beta chain derives from a study of T cells in Graves' hyperthyroidism and ophthalmopathy. Germline V gene lookup returns CDR1 LNHNV and CDR2 YYDKDF (reference sequence). The CDR3 is 15 amino acids. Trimming pared 0 bases from V and 2 bases from J, leaving 8 bases between. The TCR beta CDR3 regions underwent amplification using RNA transcripts as the source. Carried out on the TCR CDR3, a first-round RT-PCR used the HTBI primer set. One entry per CDR3 protein results from TCRdb running MiXCR on the multiplex PCR reads. The sample consists of roughly 700,000 distinct CDR3 sequences, 35% of them appearing once. There are many counts of this clonotype. Hyperthyroidism had been newly diagnosed in patients aged 18 to 65, and its duration was under 2 months. PBMCs were derived from roughly 10 ml fresh peripheral blood.

The source is a woman aged 40 to 50 with Graves' hyperthyroidism. Sequencing used blood. V and J are TRBV15 and TRBJ1-3; D call uncertain. The CDR3 sequence: CATSRDSGAGNTIYF. CDR3 coding DNA: TGTGCCACCAGCAGAGATTCCGGGGCTGGAAACACCATATATTTT.